This T cell receptor beta chain was captured in a study of OX40 agonist ivuxolimab in advanced cancers. Germline V CDR1 and CDR2: KGHSH, LQKENI. Between the trimmed V and J ends, which lost 4 bases and 2 bases, there was a span of 8 bases. The CDR3 is 13 residues long. Method: immunoSEQ multiplex PCR; TCRdb's copy keeps in-frame clones and lacks some. The data hold some 86,000 clones, with about 92% observed a single time. The chain is built from TRBV18 and TRBJ1-2; possible D gene TRBD1, 5 bases. This clonotype originated in an adult with an advanced solid tumor such as melanoma, head and neck, liver or kidney cancer. The sample in question was CD4+ or CD8+ T cells sorted from blood, obtained in a trial of the OX40 agonist ivuxolimab. As DNA, the CDR3 is TGTGCCAGCTCACGGGGGGACAACTATGGCTACACCTTC. Translating gives CASSRGDNYGYTF.